Listed below are T cell receptor beta chains from one sample, sequenced in a study of monozygotic twins with cystic fibrosis. The data were produced by immunoSEQ multiplex PCR, yet TCRdb's version contains in-frame clones alone and is incomplete. The top ten clones hold 9.3% of a sample with roughly 14,000 clones, 90% to 95% of them seen once. Source material: blood. Source of these receptors: a girl aged 2 to 9 with cystic fibrosis. Both conserved end residues are part of each CDR3. The D gene is left open where the match is weak. The size field is filled for only some rows; it gives once, few, many or a size class.

clone size: NA; D gene: NA; V gene: TRBV4-3; J gene: TRBJ1-2; CDR3 protein: CASSQEGRGNYGYTF; CDR3 DNA: TGCGCCAGCAGCCAAGAGGGCAGGGGTAACTATGGCTACACCTTC
clone size: NA; D gene: NA; V gene: TRBV7-2; J gene: TRBJ2-1; CDR3 protein: CASSFPGPPNNEQFF; CDR3 DNA: TGTGCCAGCAGCTTCCCCGGGCCCCCCAACAATGAGCAGTTCTTC
clone size: NA; D gene: NA; V gene: TRBV9; J gene: TRBJ1-2; CDR3 protein: CASSAGYGYTF; CDR3 DNA: TGTGCCAGCAGCGCAGGGTATGGCTACACCTTC
clone size: NA; D gene: TRBD2; V gene: TRBV6-7; J gene: TRBJ2-2; CDR3 protein: CASSWGLAPGELFF; CDR3 DNA: TGTGCCAGCAGTTGGGGACTAGCGCCCGGGGAGCTGTTTTTT
clone size: NA; D gene: TRBD2; V gene: TRBV5-5; J gene: TRBJ2-7; CDR3 protein: CASSRGGSYEQYF; CDR3 DNA: TGTGCCAGCAGCCGCGGGGGTAGCTACGAGCAGTACTTC
clone size: NA; D gene: TRBD1; V gene: TRBV7-2; J gene: TRBJ2-1; CDR3 protein: CASSLGTGAHNEQFF; CDR3 DNA: TGTGCCAGCAGCTTGGGGACAGGGGCCCACAATGAGCAGTTCTTC
clone size: NA; D gene: TRBD2; V gene: TRBV27; J gene: TRBJ2-7; CDR3 protein: CASRPPSGSINEQYF; CDR3 DNA: TGTGCCAGCAGGCCCCCTAGCGGGAGTATCAACGAGCAGTACTTC
clone size: NA; D gene: TRBD2; V gene: TRBV5-1; J gene: TRBJ2-5; CDR3 protein: CASSLWTSGTWAQETQYF; CDR3 DNA: TGCGCCAGCAGCTTGTGGACTAGCGGGACATGGGCCCAAGAGACCCAGTACTTC
clone size: once; D gene: TRBD1; V gene: TRBV19; J gene: TRBJ1-1; CDR3 protein: CASSPQGFTEAFF; CDR3 DNA: TGTGCCAGTAGTCCACAGGGGTTCACTGAAGCTTTCTTT
clone size: NA; D gene: NA; V gene: TRBV19; J gene: TRBJ1-4; CDR3 protein: CASSMNRFFSDEKLFF; CDR3 DNA: TGTGCCAGTAGTATGAACAGGTTTTTTTCGGATGAAAAACTGTTTTTT
clone size: once; D gene: TRBD2; V gene: TRBV11-2; J gene: TRBJ2-7; CDR3 protein: CASSLSGLAGLEQYF; CDR3 DNA: TGTGCCAGCAGCTTAAGCGGACTAGCGGGCCTCGAGCAGTACTTC
clone size: NA; D gene: NA; V gene: TRBV19; J gene: TRBJ2-7; CDR3 protein: CASSIGGRNVYEQYF; CDR3 DNA: TGTGCCAGTAGTATAGGGGGAAGGAACGTGTACGAGCAGTACTTC
clone size: NA; D gene: TRBD2; V gene: TRBV27; J gene: TRBJ2-1; CDR3 protein: CASSVDLAGGPYHNEQFF; CDR3 DNA: TGTGCCAGCAGTGTAGATCTAGCGGGAGGGCCCTACCACAATGAGCAGTTCTTC
clone size: NA; D gene: TRBD2; V gene: TRBV4-2; J gene: TRBJ2-7; CDR3 protein: CASSHLSGSNSYEQYF; CDR3 DNA: TGTGCCAGCAGCCACCTTAGCGGGAGTAACTCCTACGAGCAGTACTTC
clone size: NA; D gene: NA; V gene: TRBV29-1; J gene: TRBJ1-1; CDR3 protein: CSVETFWTEEAFF; CDR3 DNA: TGCAGCGTTGAAACTTTTTGGACAGAGGAAGCTTTCTTT
clone size: NA; D gene: TRBD1; V gene: TRBV7-9; J gene: TRBJ1-2; CDR3 protein: CASSAQTGNYGYTF; CDR3 DNA: TGTGCCAGCAGCGCCCAGACAGGGAACTATGGCTACACCTTC
clone size: NA; D gene: NA; V gene: TRBV11-2; J gene: TRBJ2-7; CDR3 protein: CASSLGASYEQYF; CDR3 DNA: TGTGCCAGCAGCTTAGGGGCAAGCTACGAGCAGTACTTC
clone size: NA; D gene: TRBD1; V gene: TRBV27; J gene: TRBJ2-2; CDR3 protein: CASTQGTGFHRELFF; CDR3 DNA: TGTGCCAGCACCCAAGGGACAGGGTTTCACCGGGAGCTGTTTTTT
clone size: NA; D gene: NA; V gene: TRBV5-1; J gene: TRBJ2-1; CDR3 protein: CASGQSSYNEQFF; CDR3 DNA: TGCGCCAGCGGTCAAAGTTCCTACAATGAGCAGTTCTTC
clone size: NA; D gene: NA; V gene: TRBV14; J gene: TRBJ2-5; CDR3 protein: CASSQWSETQYF; CDR3 DNA: TGTGCCAGCAGCCAATGGAGTGAGACCCAGTACTTC
clone size: NA; D gene: NA; V gene: TRBV30; J gene: TRBJ1-5; CDR3 protein: CAWGTDSNQPQHF; CDR3 DNA: TGTGCCTGGGGGACCGATAGCAATCAGCCCCAGCATTTT
clone size: once; D gene: TRBD1; V gene: TRBV28; J gene: TRBJ1-5; CDR3 protein: CASSSDTGGQPQHF; CDR3 DNA: TGTGCCAGCAGTTCAGACACAGGGGGTCAGCCCCAGCATTTT
clone size: once; D gene: NA; V gene: TRBV7-2; J gene: TRBJ2-7; CDR3 protein: CASSLALDQGLYEQYF; CDR3 DNA: TGTGCCAGCAGCTTAGCTTTGGACCAGGGACTCTACGAGCAGTACTTC
clone size: NA; D gene: NA; V gene: TRBV28; J gene: TRBJ2-5; CDR3 protein: CASSLYGEETQYF; CDR3 DNA: TGTGCCAGCAGTTTATACGGCGAGGAGACCCAGTACTTC
clone size: NA; D gene: TRBD2; V gene: TRBV19; J gene: TRBJ2-1; CDR3 protein: CASSASSGRRNEQFF; CDR3 DNA: TGTGCCAGTAGTGCCTCTAGCGGGAGAAGAAATGAGCAGTTCTTC
clone size: NA; D gene: NA; V gene: TRBV7-9; J gene: TRBJ1-1; CDR3 protein: CASQQRETEAFF; CDR3 DNA: TGTGCCAGCCAACAGAGGGAAACTGAAGCTTTCTTT
clone size: NA; D gene: NA; V gene: TRBV25-1; J gene: TRBJ1-1; CDR3 protein: CATQGHLNTEAFF; CDR3 DNA: TGTGCCACCCAGGGACATTTGAACACTGAAGCTTTCTTT
clone size: NA; D gene: NA; V gene: TRBV6-1; J gene: TRBJ2-1; CDR3 protein: CASSKTGWNEQFF; CDR3 DNA: TGTGCCAGCAGTAAAACGGGGTGGAATGAGCAGTTCTTC
clone size: NA; D gene: TRBD2; V gene: TRBV11-3; J gene: TRBJ2-5; CDR3 protein: CASNSRTSGMGQETQYF; CDR3 DNA: TGTGCCAGCAACTCTAGGACTAGCGGGATGGGACAAGAGACCCAGTACTTC
clone size: NA; D gene: NA; V gene: TRBV5-5; J gene: TRBJ2-5; CDR3 protein: CASSLWTGRGQETQYF; CDR3 DNA: TGTGCCAGCAGCCTTTGGACAGGGCGGGGGCAAGAGACCCAGTACTTC
clone size: NA; D gene: NA; V gene: TRBV5-1; J gene: TRBJ1-1; CDR3 protein: CASSLGVGTTEAFF; CDR3 DNA: TGCGCCAGCAGCTTGGGCGTGGGTACCACTGAAGCTTTCTTT
clone size: NA; D gene: NA; V gene: TRBV4-2; J gene: TRBJ2-7; CDR3 protein: CASSPRGSLSYEQYF; CDR3 DNA: TGTGCCAGCAGCCCCCGAGGTTCTCTCTCCTACGAGCAGTACTTC
clone size: NA; D gene: NA; V gene: TRBV7-2; J gene: TRBJ2-7; CDR3 protein: CASSFFNEQYF; CDR3 DNA: TGTGCCAGCAGCTTTTTCAACGAGCAGTACTTC
clone size: NA; D gene: NA; V gene: TRBV4-3; J gene: TRBJ2-1; CDR3 protein: CASSQDRGGSYNEQFF; CDR3 DNA: TGCGCCAGCAGCCAAGACAGAGGCGGCTCCTACAATGAGCAGTTCTTC
clone size: NA; D gene: NA; V gene: TRBV27; J gene: TRBJ1-5; CDR3 protein: CASSSGSNQPQHF; CDR3 DNA: TGTGCCAGCAGTTCAGGGAGCAATCAGCCCCAGCATTTT
clone size: NA; D gene: TRBD2; V gene: TRBV11-3; J gene: TRBJ2-3; CDR3 protein: CASSTVAGGGTDTQYF; CDR3 DNA: TGTGCCAGCAGCACCGTAGCGGGAGGGGGTACAGATACGCAGTATTTT
clone size: NA; D gene: TRBD1; V gene: TRBV13; J gene: TRBJ2-5; CDR3 protein: CASSPGTVETQYF; CDR3 DNA: TGTGCCAGCAGCCCAGGGACAGTAGAGACCCAGTACTTC
clone size: NA; D gene: NA; V gene: TRBV7-2; J gene: TRBJ2-7; CDR3 protein: CASSSSLPVSGALLQYF; CDR3 DNA: TGTGCCAGCAGCTCCTCCCTCCCGGTTAGCGGAGCCCTCCTGCAGTACTTC
clone size: NA; D gene: TRBD1; V gene: TRBV7-9; J gene: TRBJ2-5; CDR3 protein: CASSSDRDQETQYF; CDR3 DNA: TGTGCCAGCAGCTCCGACAGGGATCAAGAGACCCAGTACTTC
clone size: NA; D gene: TRBD2; V gene: TRBV30; J gene: TRBJ2-3; CDR3 protein: CAWSVSGRATDTQYF; CDR3 DNA: TGTGCCTGGAGTGTGAGCGGGAGGGCCACAGATACGCAGTATTTT
clone size: NA; D gene: TRBD2; V gene: TRBV30; J gene: TRBJ2-7; CDR3 protein: CAWNVGTSLYEQYF; CDR3 DNA: TGTGCCTGGAATGTCGGGACTAGTCTCTACGAGCAGTACTTC
clone size: NA; D gene: TRBD1; V gene: TRBV6-5; J gene: TRBJ2-7; CDR3 protein: CASSYTGGLSYEQYF; CDR3 DNA: TGTGCCAGCAGTTACACAGGGGGGCTCTCCTACGAGCAGTACTTC